A selection of T cell receptor beta chains follows, all from one sample in a study of radiotherapy plus CTLA-4 blockade in lung cancer. Assay: immunoSEQ multiplex PCR; the TCRdb copy retains only in-frame clones and omits some. In the table there are about 45,000 clones, 63% of which are singletons. The source material was peripheral blood, sampled from a patient treated with radiotherapy plus ipilimumab. These receptor sequences come from a human donor with non-small cell lung cancer who had a partial response to radiotherapy plus ipilimumab. CDR3s include the opening cysteine and the closing phenylalanine or tryptophan. Fields, in order: V gene, J gene, CDR3 protein.

v_gene: TRBV6-5; j_gene: TRBJ1-3; CDR3aa: CAILGTGGGNTIYF
v_gene: TRBV9; j_gene: TRBJ1-4; CDR3aa: CASSISGTTNEKLFF
v_gene: TRBV28; j_gene: TRBJ2-2; CDR3aa: CASSYRGQPNTGELFF
v_gene: TRBV15; j_gene: TRBJ2-3; CDR3aa: CATLDRTRTDTQYF
v_gene: TRBV6-1; j_gene: TRBJ1-2; CDR3aa: CASSDPGQGARGYTF
v_gene: TRBV7-3; j_gene: TRBJ2-1; CDR3aa: CASSLSQGAGNEQFF
v_gene: TRBV10-3; j_gene: TRBJ1-1; CDR3aa: CAIRATGSNTEAFF
v_gene: TRBV6-5; j_gene: TRBJ2-5; CDR3aa: CASARTANQETQYF
v_gene: TRBV2; j_gene: TRBJ2-6; CDR3aa: CASRAGTGGPGANVLTF
v_gene: TRBV13; j_gene: TRBJ2-1; CDR3aa: CASRQFSGGSSYNEQFF
v_gene: TRBV6-5; j_gene: TRBJ1-6; CDR3aa: CASSRKGDRGSPLHF
v_gene: TRBV10-1; j_gene: TRBJ2-1; CDR3aa: CASSEGLTHNEQFF
v_gene: TRBV2; j_gene: TRBJ1-2; CDR3aa: CASSERRQGPSNYGYTF
v_gene: TRBV25-1; j_gene: TRBJ1-2; CDR3aa: CASSESRTGVGGYTF
v_gene: TRBV6-5; j_gene: TRBJ1-1; CDR3aa: CASQGTSKTEAFF
v_gene: TRBV19; j_gene: TRBJ2-5; CDR3aa: CASSIGTAQETQYF
v_gene: TRBV5-8; j_gene: TRBJ1-2; CDR3aa: CASSYGDPRGYTF
v_gene: TRBV29-1; j_gene: TRBJ1-1; CDR3aa: CSGGALTTEAFF
v_gene: TRBV5-6; j_gene: TRBJ1-2; CDR3aa: CASSLGRDYGYTF
v_gene: TRBV7-9; j_gene: TRBJ2-6; CDR3aa: CASSSATQGDDVLTF
v_gene: TRBV27; j_gene: TRBJ1-4; CDR3aa: CASSPSGGAEDEKLFF
v_gene: TRBV19; j_gene: TRBJ1-4; CDR3aa: CASSIVTNEKLFF
v_gene: TRBV6-1; j_gene: TRBJ2-7; CDR3aa: CASNTPGQVHEQYF
v_gene: TRBV29-1; j_gene: TRBJ2-7; CDR3aa: CSVETGSYEQYF
v_gene: TRBV2; j_gene: TRBJ1-1; CDR3aa: CASSLLSNTEAFF
v_gene: TRBV7-8; j_gene: TRBJ2-7; CDR3aa: CASSFGQEGEQYF
v_gene: TRBV11-3; j_gene: TRBJ1-5; CDR3aa: CASCREPQNQPQHF
v_gene: TRBV30; j_gene: TRBJ2-6; CDR3aa: CASTSGANVLTF
v_gene: TRBV6-6; j_gene: TRBJ2-1; CDR3aa: CASVWGGRAGRGEQFF